These T cell receptor beta chains were read from a single sample in a study of identical twins. TCRdb redid the calling of the 5' RACE reads with MiXCR, one entry per CDR3 protein. The sample holds about 690,000 distinct CDR3 sequences; around 20% are singletons and the top ten take 4.3%. These data were also reused for a study on T cells expressing NK-cell markers.

The sample taken for sequencing was PBMCs. These receptors were obtained from a young woman in good health. CDR3s include the opening cysteine and the closing phenylalanine or tryptophan. A D gene is named only where the DNA matches it firmly. A row's size may be missing; if present it is once, few, many or a size class.

v_call: TRBV29-1; j_call: TRBJ2-1; d_call: TRBD2; clone_size: many; cdr3_nt: TGCAGCGTTACGGGAGGCTACAATGAGCAGTTCTTC; cdr3_aa: CSVTGGYNEQFF
v_call: TRBV29-1; j_call: TRBJ2-5; d_call: TRBD1; clone_size: many; cdr3_nt: TGCAGCGTTCTCAGGGGGCTCGGAGAGACCCAGTACTTC; cdr3_aa: CSVLRGLGETQYF
v_call: TRBV29-1; j_call: TRBJ2-1; d_call: TRBD2; clone_size: few; cdr3_nt: TGCAGCTCCAAGGAGGCGGGAGAACCTGAGCAGTTCTTC; cdr3_aa: CSSKEAGEPEQFF
v_call: TRBV4-2; j_call: TRBJ2-5; d_call: .; clone_size: .; cdr3_nt: TGTGCCAGCAGCCAAAGCCCCGGGCCCCGGGAGACCCAGTACTTC; cdr3_aa: CASSQSPGPRETQYF
v_call: TRBV12-3/TRBV12-4; j_call: TRBJ2-4; d_call: TRBD1; clone_size: .; cdr3_nt: TGTGCCAGCCAGGACAGGGCCAAAAACATTCAGTACTTC; cdr3_aa: CASQDRAKNIQYF
v_call: TRBV5-1; j_call: TRBJ1-2; d_call: .; clone_size: .; cdr3_nt: TGCGCCAGCAGAGTTGGGGGCGACGATCATGGCTACACCTTC; cdr3_aa: CASRVGGDDHGYTF
v_call: TRBV11-1; j_call: TRBJ2-7; d_call: TRBD2; clone_size: few; cdr3_nt: TGTGCCAGCAGCTTGAACCCGGGACTAGCGGTCCTGAGCTCCTACGAGCAGTACTTC; cdr3_aa: CASSLNPGLAVLSSYEQYF
v_call: TRBV7-3; j_call: TRBJ2-3; d_call: .; clone_size: few; cdr3_nt: TGTGCCAGCAGCCCCAGACTAGGGGGGGATACGCAGTATTTT; cdr3_aa: CASSPRLGGDTQYF
v_call: TRBV27; j_call: TRBJ2-2; d_call: .; clone_size: few; cdr3_nt: TGTGCCAGCGCCCGTGGGCCTATCCCCACCGGGGAGCTGTTTTTT; cdr3_aa: CASARGPIPTGELFF
v_call: TRBV4-1; j_call: TRBJ2-4; d_call: TRBD2; clone_size: .; cdr3_nt: TGCGCCAGCAGCGAGGGACTAGCGGGGGGGGTCAAAAACATTCAGTACTTC; cdr3_aa: CASSEGLAGGVKNIQYF
v_call: TRBV24-1; j_call: TRBJ1-2; d_call: .; clone_size: .; cdr3_nt: TGTGCCACCAGTGATGCCTATGGCTACACCTTC; cdr3_aa: CATSDAYGYTF
v_call: TRBV11-3; j_call: TRBJ2-1; d_call: .; clone_size: once; cdr3_nt: TGTGCCAGCAGCTTAGAGTACCTGGTGAATGAGCAGTTCTTC; cdr3_aa: CASSLEYLVNEQFF
v_call: TRBV12-3/TRBV12-4; j_call: TRBJ2-1; d_call: TRBD2; clone_size: few; cdr3_nt: TGTGCCAGCAGTGAGAGCGGGACTTCCCCATTTGGGTCCTACAATGAGCAGTTCTTC; cdr3_aa: CASSESGTSPFGSYNEQFF
v_call: TRBV7-3; j_call: TRBJ2-3; d_call: .; clone_size: .; cdr3_nt: TGTGCCAGCAGTTACACAGGGGGGGTCACAGATACGCAGTATTTT; cdr3_aa: CASSYTGGVTDTQYF
v_call: TRBV4-1; j_call: TRBJ2-1; d_call: .; clone_size: few; cdr3_nt: TGCGCCAGCAGCCAAGCTGCCCCCCGTGAGCAGTTCTTC; cdr3_aa: CASSQAAPREQFF
v_call: TRBV7-2; j_call: TRBJ1-5; d_call: .; clone_size: many; cdr3_nt: TGTGCCAGCAGCTTCTTCGGGAATCAGCCCCAGCATTTT; cdr3_aa: CASSFFGNQPQHF
v_call: TRBV2; j_call: TRBJ2-1; d_call: .; clone_size: .; cdr3_nt: TGTGCCAGCAGTGAAGCAATTATGACCAATGAGCAGTTCTTC; cdr3_aa: CASSEAIMTNEQFF
v_call: TRBV27; j_call: TRBJ2-2; d_call: .; clone_size: .; cdr3_nt: TGTGCCAGCAGTTTCAAATCGAACACCGGGGAGCTGTTTTTT; cdr3_aa: CASSFKSNTGELFF
v_call: TRBV7-2; j_call: TRBJ2-7; d_call: .; clone_size: .; cdr3_nt: TGTGCCAGCAGCCGACTGCAGGGGGGGGCCTACGAGCAGTACTTC; cdr3_aa: CASSRLQGGAYEQYF
v_call: TRBV4-3; j_call: TRBJ2-3; d_call: .; clone_size: few; cdr3_nt: TGCGCCAGCAGCCAAGATGGGTGGACAGCGGGAATCCCAGCTGTCCAGTATTTT; cdr3_aa: CASSQDGWTAGIPAVQYF
v_call: TRBV7-9; j_call: TRBJ2-3; d_call: TRBD2; clone_size: .; cdr3_nt: TGTGCCAGCAGCTCGTCTTGGCGGGGGGTCACAGATACGCAGTATTTT; cdr3_aa: CASSSSWRGVTDTQYF
v_call: TRBV11-3; j_call: TRBJ1-2; d_call: TRBD1; clone_size: .; cdr3_nt: TGTGCCAGCAGCCCTAGAGCGGGGACAGGGGGCTATGGCTACACCTTC; cdr3_aa: CASSPRAGTGGYGYTF
v_call: TRBV4-3; j_call: TRBJ2-3; d_call: TRBD2; clone_size: many; cdr3_nt: TGCGCCAGCAGTTCCTCGGGACTAGCAGCCACAGATACGCAGTATTTT; cdr3_aa: CASSSSGLAATDTQYF
v_call: TRBV6-2/TRBV6-3; j_call: TRBJ2-1; d_call: TRBD2; clone_size: few; cdr3_nt: TGTGCCAGCAGCGCGGGAGTATCCTACAATGAGCAGTTCTTC; cdr3_aa: CASSAGVSYNEQFF
v_call: TRBV10-3; j_call: TRBJ2-3; d_call: TRBD1; clone_size: few; cdr3_nt: TGTGCCATCAGTGAGTCCCACAGGGGGCCCCTCACAGATACGCAGTATTTT; cdr3_aa: CAISESHRGPLTDTQYF
v_call: TRBV5-6; j_call: TRBJ1-1; d_call: .; clone_size: .; cdr3_nt: TGTGCCAGCAGCTCCCTGGGACACCATCTGAACACTGAAGCTTTCTTT; cdr3_aa: CASSSLGHHLNTEAFF
v_call: TRBV20-1; j_call: TRBJ2-7; d_call: TRBD1; clone_size: .; cdr3_nt: TGCAGTGCCCCACAGGGGAACTCCTACGAGCAGTACTTC; cdr3_aa: CSAPQGNSYEQYF
v_call: TRBV5-1; j_call: TRBJ2-2; d_call: .; clone_size: .; cdr3_nt: TGCGCCAGCAGCGTTCGTTCGGGGATGTCGGGGGAGCTGTTTTTT; cdr3_aa: CASSVRSGMSGELFF
v_call: TRBV30; j_call: TRBJ2-1; d_call: TRBD2; clone_size: .; cdr3_nt: TGTGCCTGGAGTGTGCCACTAGCGGGAGAGCAGTTCTTC; cdr3_aa: CAWSVPLAGEQFF
v_call: TRBV19; j_call: TRBJ2-1; d_call: .; clone_size: .; cdr3_nt: TGTGCCACCAGGGCTCAGCGGGACAACAATGAGCAGTTCTTC; cdr3_aa: CATRAQRDNNEQFF
v_call: TRBV24-1; j_call: TRBJ2-6; d_call: TRBD1; clone_size: few; cdr3_nt: TGTGCCACCAGTGATTGGGGACAGGGGGCACCTGGGGCCAACGTCCTGACTTTC; cdr3_aa: CATSDWGQGAPGANVLTF
v_call: TRBV10-3; j_call: TRBJ1-1; d_call: .; clone_size: .; cdr3_nt: TGTGCCATCAAAGACAACCTGAACACTGAAGCTTTCTTT; cdr3_aa: CAIKDNLNTEAFF
v_call: TRBV20-1; j_call: TRBJ1-2; d_call: .; clone_size: many; cdr3_nt: TGCAGTGCTGTAAAACAGGATAACTATGGCTACACCTTC; cdr3_aa: CSAVKQDNYGYTF